This TCR beta chain originates from a study of cytomegalovirus exposure and HLA in healthy donors. Study-level findings and limits: Researchers left out some V segments, among them TRBV6-2 and TRBV6-3, as indistinguishable. Prior analysis indicated that the majority of TCR beta V segments exhibited productivity approximately 87% or approximately 30% of the time.

Losses at the gene ends were 6 bases for V and 0 bases for J; bases not matched to a gene: 6. The CDR3 length is 15 residues. Germline loops: CDR1 WNHNN, CDR2 SYGVQD (reference sequence). Comments on this clone: Its antigen is not identified.

In the PCR, 60 Vbeta and 13 Jbeta primers were used. TCRdb's table, derived via immunoSEQ multiplex PCR, lists solely in-frame clones and lacks some. In the table there are 95,000 to 110,000 clones, roughly 72% of which are singletons. This receptor was identified in a woman aged 18 to 35 in good health and CMV-seropositive. The V gene is TRBV10-1, the J gene TRBJ2-3; TRBD1 aligns across 7 bases. Specimen: PBMCs. The CDR3 loop reads CASRGGRGSTDTQYF. The CDR3 DNA sequence: TGCGCCAGCAGAGGGGGCAGGGGAAGCACAGATACGCAGTATTTT.